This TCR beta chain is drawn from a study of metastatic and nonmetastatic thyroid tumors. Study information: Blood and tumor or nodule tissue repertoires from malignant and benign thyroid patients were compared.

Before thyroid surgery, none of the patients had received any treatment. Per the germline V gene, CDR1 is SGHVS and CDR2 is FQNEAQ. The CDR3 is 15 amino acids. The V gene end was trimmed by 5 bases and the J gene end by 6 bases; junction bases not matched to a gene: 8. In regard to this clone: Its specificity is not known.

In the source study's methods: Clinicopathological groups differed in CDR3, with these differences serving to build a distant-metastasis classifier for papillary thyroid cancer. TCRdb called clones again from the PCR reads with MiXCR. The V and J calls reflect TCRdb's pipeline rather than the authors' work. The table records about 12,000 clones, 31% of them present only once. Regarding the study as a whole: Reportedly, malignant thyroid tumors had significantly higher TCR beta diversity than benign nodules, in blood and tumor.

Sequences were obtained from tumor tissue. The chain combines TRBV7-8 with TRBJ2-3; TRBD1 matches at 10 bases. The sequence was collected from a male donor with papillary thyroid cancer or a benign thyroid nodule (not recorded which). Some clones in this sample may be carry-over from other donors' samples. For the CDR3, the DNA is TGTGCCAGCAGCCCGACAGGGGGCGTCGTTGATACGCAGTATTTT. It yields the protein CASSPTGGVVDTQYF.